This T cell receptor (beta chain) was obtained from a study of blood T cell repertoires in COVID-19. This table comes from immunoSEQ multiplex PCR, and its TCRdb copy is limited to in-frame clones, with some not included. The sample consists of some 120,000 clones, 77% of them appearing once. The junction had 3 bases not matched to a gene; V was cut back by 6 bases and J by 5 bases. The germline gives CDR1 MRHNA, CDR2 SNTAGT. This CDR3 contains 13 residues. The sequenced sample consisted of peripheral blood. V gene TRBV6-4 combines with J gene TRBJ2-2, with TRBD1 identical over 7 bases. The TCR comes from a human donor in a cohort sampled during active COVID-19. As DNA, the CDR3 is TGTGCCAGCAGCCAGGGGGAAACCGGGGAGCTGTTTTTT. Translating it yields CASSQGETGELFF.